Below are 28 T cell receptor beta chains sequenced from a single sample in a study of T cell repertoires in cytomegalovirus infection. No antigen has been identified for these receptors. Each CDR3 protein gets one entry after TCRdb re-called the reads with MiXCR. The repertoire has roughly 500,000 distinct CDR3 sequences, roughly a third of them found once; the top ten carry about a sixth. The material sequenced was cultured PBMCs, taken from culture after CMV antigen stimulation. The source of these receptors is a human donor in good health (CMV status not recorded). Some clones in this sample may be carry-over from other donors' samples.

The CDR3 is CASRRLAPNTGELFF. The CDR3 DNA reads TGTGCCAGCAGGCGACTAGCGCCGAACACCGGGGAGCTGTTTTTT. The chain recombines TRBV5-6 with TRBJ2-2; TRBD2 agrees at 8 bases. This CDR3 has 15 residues. V was clipped by 5 bases and J by 0 bases; unmatched bases: 3. CDR1 is SGHDT, CDR2 YYEEEE, per germline. The variable domain in full, with the rest retrieved from reference TRBV5-6 and TRBJ2-2, is DAGVTQSPTHLIKTRGQQVTLRCSPKSGHDTVSWYQQALGQGPQFIFQYYEEEERQRGNFPDRFSGHQFPNYSSELNVNALLLGDSALYLCASRRLAPNTGELFFGEGSRLTVL.

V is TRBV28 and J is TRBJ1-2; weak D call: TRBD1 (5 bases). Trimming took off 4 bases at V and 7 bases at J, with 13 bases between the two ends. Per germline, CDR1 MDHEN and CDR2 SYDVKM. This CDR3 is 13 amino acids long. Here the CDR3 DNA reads TGTGCCAGCAGTTCTATCGGGGGGGGTGGCTACACCTTC. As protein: CASSSIGGGGYTF.

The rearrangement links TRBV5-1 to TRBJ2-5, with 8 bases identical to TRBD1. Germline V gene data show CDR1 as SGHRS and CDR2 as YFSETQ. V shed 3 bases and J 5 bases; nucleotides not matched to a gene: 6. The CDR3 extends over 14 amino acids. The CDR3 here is CASSSDRDSETQYF. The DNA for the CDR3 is TGCGCCAGCAGCTCGGACAGGGATTCGGAGACCCAGTACTTC.

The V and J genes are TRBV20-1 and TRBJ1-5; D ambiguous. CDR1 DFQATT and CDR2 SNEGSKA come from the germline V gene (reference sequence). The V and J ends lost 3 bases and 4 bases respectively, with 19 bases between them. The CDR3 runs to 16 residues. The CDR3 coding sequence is TGCAGTGCTAGTAGGGAGGCCGGAGGAGGGAATCAGCCCCAGCATTTT. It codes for CSASREAGGGNQPQHF.

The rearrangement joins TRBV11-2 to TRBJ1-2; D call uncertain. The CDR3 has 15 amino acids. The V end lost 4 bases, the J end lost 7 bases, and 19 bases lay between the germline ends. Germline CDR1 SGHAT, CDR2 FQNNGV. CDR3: CASSSLTDGEAGYTF. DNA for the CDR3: TGTGCCAGCAGCTCCCTCACCGACGGGGAGGCTGGCTACACCTTC.

DNA for the CDR3: TGTGCCAGCAGGCCTTTGGGTACTAACTATGGCTACACCTTC. Translating gives CASRPLGTNYGYTF. V gene TRBV7-6 combines with J gene TRBJ1-2, with D unresolved. In germline, CDR1 is SGHVS, CDR2 FNYEAQ. The CDR3 is made up of 14 amino acids. Trimming pared 6 bases from V and 0 bases from J, leaving 11 bases between.

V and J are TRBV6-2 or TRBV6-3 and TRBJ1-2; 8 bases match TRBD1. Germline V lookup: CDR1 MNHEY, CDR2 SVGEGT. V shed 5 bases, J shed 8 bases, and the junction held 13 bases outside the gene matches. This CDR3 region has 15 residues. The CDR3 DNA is TGTGCCAGCAGTAACCAATGGACAGGGACGGAGGGCTACACCTTC. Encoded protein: CASSNQWTGTEGYTF.

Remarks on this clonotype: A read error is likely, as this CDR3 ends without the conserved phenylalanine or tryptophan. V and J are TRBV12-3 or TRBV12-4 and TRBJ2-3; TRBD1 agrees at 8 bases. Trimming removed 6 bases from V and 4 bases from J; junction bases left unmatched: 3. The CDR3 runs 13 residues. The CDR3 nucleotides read TGTGCCAGCAGCCTGGACAGGGCAGATACGCAGTATTCT. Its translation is CASSLDRADTQYS.

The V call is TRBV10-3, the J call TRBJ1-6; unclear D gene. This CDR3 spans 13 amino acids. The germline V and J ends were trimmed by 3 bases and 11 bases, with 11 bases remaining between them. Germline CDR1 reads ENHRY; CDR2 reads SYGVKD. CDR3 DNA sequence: TGTGCCATCAGTGAATGGGAGCAAACACCCCTCCACTTT. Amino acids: CAISEWEQTPLHF.

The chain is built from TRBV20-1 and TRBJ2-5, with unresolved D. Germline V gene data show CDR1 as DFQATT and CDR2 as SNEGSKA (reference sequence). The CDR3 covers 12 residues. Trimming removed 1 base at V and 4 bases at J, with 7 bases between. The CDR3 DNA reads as TGCAGTGCTAGAGTTCCGGGAGAGACCCAGTACTTC. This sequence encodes CSARVPGETQYF.

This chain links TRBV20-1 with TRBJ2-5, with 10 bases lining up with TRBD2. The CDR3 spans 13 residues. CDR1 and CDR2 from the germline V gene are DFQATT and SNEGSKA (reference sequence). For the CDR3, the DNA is TGCAGCGCGAAACTAGCGGGACAAGAGACCCAGTACTTC. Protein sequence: CSAKLAGQETQYF.

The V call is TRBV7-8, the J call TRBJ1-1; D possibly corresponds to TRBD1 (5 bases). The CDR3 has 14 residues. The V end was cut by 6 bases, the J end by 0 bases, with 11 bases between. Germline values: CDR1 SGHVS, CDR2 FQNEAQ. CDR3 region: CASREGRMNTEAFF. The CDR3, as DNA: TGTGCCAGCAGGGAGGGACGTATGAACACTGAAGCTTTCTTT.

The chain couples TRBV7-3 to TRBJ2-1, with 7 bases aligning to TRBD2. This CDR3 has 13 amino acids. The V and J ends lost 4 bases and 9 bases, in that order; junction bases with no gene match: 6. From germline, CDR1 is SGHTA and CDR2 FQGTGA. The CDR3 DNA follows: TGTGCCAGCAGCTCCCCGGGGGGTGGTGAGCAGTTCTTC. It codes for CASSSPGGGEQFF.

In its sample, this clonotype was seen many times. The CDR3 is CASSSAGEGNTIYF. As DNA, the CDR3 is TGTGCCAGCAGTTCGGCAGGGGAAGGAAACACCATATATTTT. The chain links TRBV12-3 or TRBV12-4 to TRBJ1-3; D is possibly TRBD1 (6 bases). V was clipped by 4 bases and J by 4 bases, with 11 bases between them. The CDR3 has 14 residues.

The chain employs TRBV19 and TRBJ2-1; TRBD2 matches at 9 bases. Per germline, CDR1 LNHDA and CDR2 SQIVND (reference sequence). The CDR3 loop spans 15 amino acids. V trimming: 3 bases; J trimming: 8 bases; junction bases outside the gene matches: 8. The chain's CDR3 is CASSMESSGSYEQFF. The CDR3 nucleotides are TGTGCCAGTAGTATGGAAAGTAGCGGGAGCTATGAGCAGTTCTTC.

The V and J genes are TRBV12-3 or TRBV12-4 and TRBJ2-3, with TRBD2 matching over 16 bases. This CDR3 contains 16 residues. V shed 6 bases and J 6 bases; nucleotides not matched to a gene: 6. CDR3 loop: CASSRPGLAGGDTQYF. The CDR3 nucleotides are TGTGCCAGCAGCCGCCCGGGACTAGCGGGAGGGGATACGCAGTATTTT.

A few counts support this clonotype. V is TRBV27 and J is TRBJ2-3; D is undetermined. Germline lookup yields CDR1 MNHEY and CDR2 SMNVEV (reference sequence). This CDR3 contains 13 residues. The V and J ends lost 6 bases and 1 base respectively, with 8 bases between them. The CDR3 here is CASRQTGTDTQYF. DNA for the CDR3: TGTGCCAGCAGACAGACTGGCACAGATACGCAGTATTTT.

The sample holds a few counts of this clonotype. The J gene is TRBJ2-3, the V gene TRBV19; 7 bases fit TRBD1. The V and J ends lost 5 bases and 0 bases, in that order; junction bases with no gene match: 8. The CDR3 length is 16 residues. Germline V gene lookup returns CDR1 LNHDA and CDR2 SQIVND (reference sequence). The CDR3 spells CASSPGTVPSTDTQYF. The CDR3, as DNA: TGTGCCAGTAGTCCCGGGACAGTTCCTAGCACAGATACGCAGTATTTT.

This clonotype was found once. Here the CDR3 reads CASGIVGSPLHF. The DNA of the CDR3 is TGTGCCAGCGGCATCGTTGGTTCACCCCTCCACTTT. The chain couples TRBV6-1 to TRBJ1-6; D call uncertain. Germline V gene sequence: CDR1 MNHNS, CDR2 SASEGT. The CDR3 length is 12 residues. Deletions cut 8 bases from V and 9 bases from J, with 11 bases between.

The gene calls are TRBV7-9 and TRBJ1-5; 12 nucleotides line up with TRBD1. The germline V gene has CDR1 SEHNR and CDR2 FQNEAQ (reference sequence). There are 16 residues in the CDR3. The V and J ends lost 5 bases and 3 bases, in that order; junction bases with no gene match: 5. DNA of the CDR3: TGTGCCAGCAGCCCCGGGACAGGGGGCATCAATCAGCCCCAGCATTTT. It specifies CASSPGTGGINQPQHF.

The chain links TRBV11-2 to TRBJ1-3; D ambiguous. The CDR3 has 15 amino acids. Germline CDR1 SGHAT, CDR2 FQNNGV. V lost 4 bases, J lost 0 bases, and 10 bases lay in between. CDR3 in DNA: TGTGCCAGCAGCTCCCTTGGCATCTCTGGAAACACCATATATTTT. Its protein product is CASSSLGISGNTIYF.

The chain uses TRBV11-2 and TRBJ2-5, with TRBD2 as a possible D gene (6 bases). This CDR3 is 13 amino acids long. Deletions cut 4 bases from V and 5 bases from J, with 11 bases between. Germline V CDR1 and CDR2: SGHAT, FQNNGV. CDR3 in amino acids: CASSSGVGETQYF. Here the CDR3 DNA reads TGTGCCAGCAGCTCGGGAGTCGGGGAGACCCAGTACTTC.

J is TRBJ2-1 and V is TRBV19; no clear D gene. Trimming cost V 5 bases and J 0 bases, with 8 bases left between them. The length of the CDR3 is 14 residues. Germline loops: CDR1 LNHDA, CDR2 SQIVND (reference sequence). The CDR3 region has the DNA TGTGCCAGTAGTTGGCGGAGCTCCTACAATGAGCAGTTCTTC. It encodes CASSWRSSYNEQFF.

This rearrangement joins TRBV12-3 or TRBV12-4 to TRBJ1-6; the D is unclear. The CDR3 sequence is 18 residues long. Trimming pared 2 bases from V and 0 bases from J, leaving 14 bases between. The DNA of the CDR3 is TGTGCCAGCAGTTTAAGAGTCGGAGATAGCTCCTATAATTCACCCCTCCACTTT. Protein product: CASSLRVGDSSYNSPLHF.

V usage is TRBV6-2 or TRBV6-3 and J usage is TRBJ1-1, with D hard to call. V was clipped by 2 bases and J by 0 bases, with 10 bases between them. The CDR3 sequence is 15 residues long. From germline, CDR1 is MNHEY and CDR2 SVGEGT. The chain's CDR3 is CASSYGEAMNTEAFF. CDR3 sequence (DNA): TGTGCCAGCAGTTACGGGGAGGCCATGAACACTGAAGCTTTCTTT.

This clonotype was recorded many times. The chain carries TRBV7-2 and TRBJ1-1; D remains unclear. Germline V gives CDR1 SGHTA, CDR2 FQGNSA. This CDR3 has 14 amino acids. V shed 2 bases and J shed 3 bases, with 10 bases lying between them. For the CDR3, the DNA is TGTGCCAGCAGCTTACCGGCAGGCTACACTGAAGCTTTCTTT. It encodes CASSLPAGYTEAFF.

CDR3 amino acids: CSGGLLNTEAFF. The CDR3 DNA is TGCAGCGGTGGGTTATTGAACACTGAAGCTTTCTTT. This chain connects TRBV29-1 to TRBJ1-1; D gene ambiguous. The length of the CDR3 is 12 residues. The ends were cut back, 7 bases at V and 0 bases at J, with 9 bases in the middle. Germline V CDR1 and CDR2: SQVTM, ANQGSEA.

CDR3 coding DNA: TGTGCCAGCAGTTACGGGACAGACTACGAGCAGTACGTC. Its protein is CASSYGTDYEQYV. V is TRBV6-2 or TRBV6-3 and J is TRBJ2-7, with 7 bases aligning to TRBD1. The CDR3 is 13 amino acids. Germline V CDR1 and CDR2: MNHEY, SVGEGT. J gave up 3 bases and V 2 bases, and 1 base lay outside the gene matches.